Presented here are 21 T cell receptor beta chains from one specimen sequenced in a study of T cells after yellow fever vaccination. One entry per CDR3 protein results from TCRdb running MiXCR on the 5' RACE reads. This sample yields 250,000 to 400,000 distinct CDR3 sequences, of which over 3.5% are seen a single time; approximately 19% belongs to the top ten. Sequences were derived from PBMCs, sampled 15 days after the yellow fever booster vaccination. The receptors come from a young man who received the YFV17D yellow fever vaccine.

In its sample, this clonotype was seen a few times. This chain's CDR3 is CASSPDSGGAQDTQYF. The CDR3 nucleotides are TGTGCCAGCAGCCCAGATAGCGGGGGGGCACAAGATACGCAGTATTTT. The J gene is TRBJ2-3, the V gene TRBV7-9, with 11 bases that match TRBD2. The CDR3 runs to 16 residues. Germline assignment: CDR1 SEHNR and CDR2 FQNEAQ (reference sequence). The junction had 9 bases not matched to a gene; V was cut back by 5 bases and J by 5 bases. Complete variable domain (other parts from reference TRBV7-9 and TRBJ2-3): DTGVSQNPRHKITKRGQNVTFRCDPISEHNRLYWYRQTLGQGPEFLTYFQNEAQLEKSRLLSDRFSAERPKGSFSTLEIQRTEQGDSAMYLCASSPDSGGAQDTQYFGPGTRLTVL.

The rearrangement uses TRBV7-9 and TRBJ1-4, with a tentative D call TRBD1 (6 bases). Germline values: CDR1 SEHNR, CDR2 FQNEAQ (reference sequence). V was clipped by 7 bases and J by 2 bases, with 17 bases between them. This CDR3 has 16 residues. In DNA form, the CDR3 reads TGTGCCAGCACCAACCGGCGGGGGGCCACTAATGAAAAACTGTTTTTT. It encodes CASTNRRGATNEKLFF.

The chain employs TRBV4-1 and TRBJ1-1; the D is unclear. Germline CDR1 reads MGHRA; CDR2 reads YSYEKL. The CDR3 covers 16 residues. V dropped 3 bases and J dropped 2 bases, with 16 bases sitting between them. DNA for the CDR3: TGCGCCAGCAGCCACTATACCGGGCCGATAAACACTGAAGCTTTCTTT. Its translation: CASSHYTGPINTEAFF.

There are many counts of this clonotype. This chain uses TRBV6-2 or TRBV6-3 with TRBJ1-2; 11 nucleotides match TRBD1. Unmatched junction bases numbered 7, after V lost 5 bases and J lost 2 bases. Germline CDR1 and CDR2: MNHEY and SVGEGT. The CDR3 consists of 16 residues. CDR3 loop: CASSRRTGGGNYGYTF. DNA of the CDR3: TGTGCCAGCAGTAGGCGGACAGGGGGCGGCAACTATGGCTACACCTTC.

This clonotype was seen ten or more times. This chain connects TRBV27 to TRBJ1-4; 8 bases are shared with TRBD1. The J segment lost 3 bases and the V segment lost 8 bases, leaving 5 bases of the junction unmatched. The CDR3 is 14 residues long. Germline assignment: CDR1 MNHEY and CDR2 SMNVEV (reference sequence). The CDR3 DNA reads TGTGCCAGCGGCAGGGGGCTGGCTAATGAAAAACTGTTTTTT. Its protein product is CASGRGLANEKLFF.

This rearrangement joins TRBV7-6 to TRBJ1-1, with TRBD1 matching over 8 bases. Per germline, CDR1 SGHVS and CDR2 FNYEAQ. Losses at the gene ends were 5 bases for V and 4 bases for J; bases not matched to a gene: 6. This CDR3 region has 14 residues. As DNA, the CDR3 is TGTGCCAGCAGCAGATCCGGACAGGGCACTGAAGCTTTCTTT. Its protein is CASSRSGQGTEAFF.

The table lists this clonotype with many counts. The J gene is TRBJ2-2, the V gene TRBV4-2, with D hard to call. Germline lookup yields CDR1 LGHNA and CDR2 YNFKEQ. The CDR3 consists of 15 residues. Trimming cost V 1 base and J 10 bases, with 16 bases left between them. This CDR3 is CASSQGAPPRPELFF. The CDR3 bases are TGTGCCAGCAGCCAAGGGGCCCCCCCCCGCCCGGAGCTGTTTTTT.

V gene TRBV19 combines with J gene TRBJ1-5; D ambiguous. There are 14 residues in the CDR3. V was pared by 3 bases and J by 3 bases, with 9 bases between. Germline V gene lookup returns CDR1 LNHDA and CDR2 SQIVND (reference sequence). This CDR3 is CASSIGGFNQPQHF. The DNA for the CDR3 is TGTGCCAGTAGTATTGGAGGATTCAATCAGCCCCAGCATTTT. Complete variable domain (other parts from reference TRBV19 and TRBJ1-5): DGGITQSPKYLFRKEGQNVTLSCEQNLNHDAMYWYRQDPGQGLRLIYYSQIVNDFQKGDIAEGYSVSREKKESFPLTVTSAQKNPTAFYLCASSIGGFNQPQHFGDGTRLSIL.

This clonotype was observed many times. DNA for the CDR3: TGCGCCAGCAGCCAACTATCCGCCACAGATACGCAGTATTTT. It encodes CASSQLSATDTQYF. The gene calls are TRBV4-3 and TRBJ2-3, with D unclear. The CDR3 is made up of 14 amino acids. Germline CDR1 is LGHNA and CDR2 is YSLEER. V lost 2 bases and J lost 2, with 8 bases in between.

This clonotype has ten or more counts. The chain is built from TRBV20-1 and TRBJ2-3; 10 positions agree with TRBD2. V gave up 5 bases and J gave up 5 bases; unmatched junction bases: 7. The germline CDR1 and CDR2 sequences are DFQATT and SNEGSKA (reference sequence). The CDR3 is 14 residues long. CDR3 nucleotides: TGCAGTGCTTCAAGCGGGGGGGCCGGAGATACGCAGTATTTT. This codes for CSASSGGAGDTQYF.

There are many counts of this clonotype. The chain joins TRBV7-9 to TRBJ1-3; D remains ambiguous. This CDR3 region has 13 residues. Germline CDR1 and CDR2: SEHNR and FQNEAQ (reference sequence). Trimming left V 3 bases short and J 4 bases short, with 7 bases between. CDR3 sequence (DNA): TGTGCCAGCAGCTTGTCTGAAGGAAACACCATATATTTT. Its translation: CASSLSEGNTIYF.

This chain connects TRBV6-5 to TRBJ2-2; 9 nucleotides line up with TRBD1. This CDR3 contains 15 residues. Germline V gene data show CDR1 as MNHEY and CDR2 as SVGAGI. V was pared by 7 bases and J by 7 bases, with 10 bases of the junction left unmatched. The CDR3 loop reads CASNPMGQGIGELFF. In DNA, the CDR3 is TGTGCCAGCAATCCGATGGGACAGGGTATCGGGGAGCTGTTTTTT.

This clonotype was observed many times. The chain combines TRBV7-9 with TRBJ1-6; tentatively, D is TRBD1 (5 bases). The CDR3 loop spans 16 amino acids. Trimming stripped 1 base from V and 7 bases from J, with 14 bases between. Germline CDR1 SEHNR, CDR2 FQNEAQ (reference sequence). Here the CDR3 reads CASSLDQGIGNSPLHF. As DNA, the CDR3 is TGTGCCAGCAGCTTAGACCAGGGTATAGGAAATTCACCCCTCCACTTT.

This clonotype was seen a few times. This sequence joins TRBV11-2 and TRBJ1-6; D is possibly TRBD1 (5 bases). CDR1 is SGHAT and CDR2 is FQNNGV in the germline V gene. Trimming stripped 6 bases from V and 4 bases from J, with 13 bases between. There are 15 residues in the CDR3. CDR3 residues: CASRQPGRYNSPLHF. DNA of the CDR3: TGTGCCAGCAGACAGCCGGGACGGTATAATTCACCCCTCCACTTT.

V is TRBV5-1 and J is TRBJ2-1; TRBD1 matches at 9 bases. Germline CDR1 reads SGHRS; CDR2 reads YFSETQ. The CDR3 runs to 15 residues. Trimming at V came to 2 bases and at J to 2 bases, leaving 2 bases not matched to a gene. The CDR3 protein is CASSLQGAPYNEQFF. The CDR3 coding sequence is TGCGCCAGCAGCTTACAGGGGGCGCCCTACAATGAGCAGTTCTTC.

This clonotype came up many times. The rearrangement links TRBV7-2 to TRBJ2-2, with 7 bases identical to TRBD2. From germline, CDR1 is SGHTA and CDR2 FQGNSA. The length of the CDR3 is 17 residues. J lost 0 bases, V lost 2 bases, and 6 bases had no gene match. The CDR3: CASSLWAGVPNTGELFF. DNA for the CDR3: TGTGCCAGCAGCTTATGGGCGGGGGTTCCGAACACCGGGGAGCTGTTTTTT.

This clonotype came up a few times. This chain joins TRBV4-1 and TRBJ2-2; D unclear. This CDR3 has 16 residues. V lost 1 base and J 0 bases, leaving 9 bases between the germline ends. Germline CDR1 reads MGHRA; CDR2 reads YSYEKL. The CDR3 nucleotides read TGCGCCAGCAGCCAAGGGGCGTACCCGAACACCGGGGAGCTGTTTTTT. Encoded protein: CASSQGAYPNTGELFF.

V usage is TRBV19 and J usage is TRBJ2-3; tentatively, D is TRBD2 (6 bases). There are 16 residues in the CDR3. Germline CDR1 and CDR2: LNHDA and SQIVND (reference sequence). V was cut by 4 bases and J by 2 bases, with 16 bases left in between. The DNA for the CDR3 is TGTGCCAGTAGTAGGGGACTCCGCGACGCCACAGATACGCAGTATTTT. Its translation: CASSRGLRDATDTQYF.

This clonotype was recorded at least ten times. The V gene is TRBV27, the J gene TRBJ1-3, with TRBD1 matching 7 bases. Germline CDR1 reads MNHEY; CDR2 reads SMNVEV (reference sequence). The V and J ends lost 9 bases and 2 bases, in that order; junction bases with no gene match: 7. The CDR3 covers 14 residues. The CDR3 DNA follows: TGTGCCAGTAAAACCGGGACAGCTGGAAACACCATATATTTT. It is translated as CASKTGTAGNTIYF.

Many counts were recorded for this clonotype. This rearrangement joins TRBV6-2 or TRBV6-3 to TRBJ2-5; D call uncertain. This CDR3 is 12 amino acids long. With 2 bases removed from V and 4 bases from J, the gap between germline ends came to 5 bases. Looked up from germline, CDR1 is MNHEY and CDR2 is SVGEGT. The CDR3 nucleotides read TGTGCCAGCAGTTACGATGTAGAGACCCAGTACTTC. As protein: CASSYDVETQYF.

In this sample, this clonotype turned up a few times. V and J are TRBV12-3 or TRBV12-4 and TRBJ1-5, with D unclear. CDR3 length equals 14 residues. V lost 8 bases and J lost 7, with 18 bases in between. The CDR3 nucleotides are TGTGCCAGCCACCCGAACGTTTTTAGGCAGCCCCAGCATTTT. Protein sequence: CASHPNVFRQPQHF.